This T cell receptor (beta chain) was captured in a study of shared clonotypes between healthy human individuals (dated by TCRdb to between 2020 and 2021). Turning to the overall study: The cohort included three men and a couple of women between 18 and 49 years of age. The study deeply sequenced blood TCR repertoires of five healthy adults to estimate repertoire size and the extent of clonotype sharing between individuals. Leukapheresis yielded between about 0.9 and 10 billion PBMCs per donor. For each donor, CD4 naive and CD4 memory were each given three plates, CD8 naive was given two plates, and CD8 memory was given one plate. To increase sequencing depth and limit assay-specific biases, TCR repertoire library preparation and sequencing were carried out by different laboratories using diverse techniques.

CD8 naive samples were obtained by positive selection for CCR7 among CD45RO-negative cells, yielding a CD45RA+CCR7+ population from which TemRA cells were excluded. The donors were healthy, HIV-negative adults with no recently reported acute infections or vaccinations. Every donor was a Caucasian adult living in Nashville, Tennessee, USA. Blood was collected by leukapheresis, and PBMCs were isolated by Ficoll-Histopaque density gradient centrifugation and then cryopreserved in liquid nitrogen vapor phase. Purity and quantity of every magnetically sorted T cell population were checked by analytical flow cytometry. From each sorted fraction, genomic DNA was isolated and quantified by UV absorbance on a Nanodrop 2000c. The research as a whole found: Pairwise subsampling indicated that sequencing depth was expected to affect the degree of clonotype sharing among donors. The small number of donors limited the genetic and exposure-history diversity represented. Across a few donors, about 4.5% of naive CD4, around 3.5% of naive CD8, approximately 2.5% of memory CD4, and about 0.44% of memory CD8 clonotypes were shared. Naive subsets generally had larger estimated clonotype richness than memory subsets did. Higher generation probabilities were observed for clonotypes shared by all four sorted-subset donors than for non-shared clonotypes. Only blood was sampled, and tissue TCR repertoires likely differ from those in blood. Incomplete sequencing was indicated by rarefaction of sorted-subset datasets, despite the large sequencing depth.

Using the deep immunoSEQ assay, TCR CDR3 regions were amplified from genomic DNA by multiplex PCR. Extracted genomic DNA from each cell subset was spread evenly across all wells of several immunoSEQ 96-well plates, with each plate serving as a replicate. For sorted subsets, each replicate PCR was loaded with 200 ng genomic DNA, equivalent to 30,000 or so T cell genomes. Purified libraries were measured with a Qubit 3.0 fluorometer, size-checked on a Bioanalyzer 2100, and measured again with the KAPA Library Quantification kit. Every immunoSEQ 96-well plate was sequenced on a separate single-read 150-cycle Illumina NextSeq 550 flow cell. The study's own analysis went as follows. Because the immunoSEQ output included only junctional sequences and no quality scores, the filtering could not be the same as the filtering used for full-length reads. To assign V/J genes and CDR3, sequences were annotated against IMGT germline references using PyIR, a Python wrapper for IgBLAST v1.9. Any read was removed if the V/J assignment was weak (E-value above 1e-6), the CDR3 was missing, or the read contained stop codons, out-of-frame junctions, or ambiguous translated residues. A V3J clonotype was defined by an identical inferred V gene, J gene, and CDR3 amino acid sequence. The percentage overlap between two repertoires was calculated by dividing the number of shared unique clonotypes by the size of the smaller repertoire. Three approaches were used to assess repertoire richness: RTK rarefaction, the Chao1 estimator, and Recon v2.1 estimates of unobserved clonotypes. For all TCRbeta clonotypes obtained by the gDNA method from a few donors, generation probabilities were computed with OLGA. The source is immuneACCESS, and TCRdb retained only in-frame sequences with V and J called. Part of the clones is not carried over; for the studies checked, unresolved V genes explain less than half of this, and the remainder is unexplained. That table is the source of V, J and clone size, and D and trimming were worked out from the DNA. This sample lists around 2,100,000 clones; about 95% were detected once. Of the sample, around 1% falls within the top ten clones.

From the germline V gene, CDR1 is LGHNA and CDR2 is YSLEER. Between the V and J ends, shortened by 1 base and 6 bases respectively, the junction contains 18 bases. Its CDR3 holds 17 amino acids, cysteine through phenylalanine. This entry keeps only the CDR3 DNA: 51 bases, framed from base 1. With respect to this clone: What antigen it recognizes has not been identified. The record has no base qualities; no much larger clone is one base away.

The sequenced material came from naive CD8+ T cells sorted from blood. Read against the paper, the sample's cell subset or site label means: CD45RA+CCR7+. The TCR comes from a man aged 18 to 29 in good health. The chain links TRBV4-3 with TRBJ2-2; TRBD1 is a weak D gene call, 7 bases matching. The CDR3 has the sequence CASSQAPGRGDPGELFF. The DNA sequence follows: TGCGCCAGCAGCCAAGCCCCCGGCAGGGGGGATCCCGGGGAGCTGTTTTTT.